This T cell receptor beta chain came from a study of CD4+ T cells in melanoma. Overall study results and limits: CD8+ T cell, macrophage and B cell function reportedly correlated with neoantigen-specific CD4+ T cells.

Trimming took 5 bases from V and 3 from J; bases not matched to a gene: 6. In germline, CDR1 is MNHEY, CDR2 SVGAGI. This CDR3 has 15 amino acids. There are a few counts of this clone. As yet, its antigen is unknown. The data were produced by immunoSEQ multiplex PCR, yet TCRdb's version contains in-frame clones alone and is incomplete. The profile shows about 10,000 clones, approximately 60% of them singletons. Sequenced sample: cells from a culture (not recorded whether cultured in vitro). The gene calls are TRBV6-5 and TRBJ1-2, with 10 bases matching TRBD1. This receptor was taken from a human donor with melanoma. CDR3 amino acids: CASSGTGDPDYGYTF. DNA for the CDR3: TGTGCCAGCAGTGGGACAGGGGATCCGGACTATGGCTACACCTTC.